This entry lists 24 T cell receptor beta chains sequenced from one sample in a study of CD8 T cells in Susac syndrome. With random hexamers, reverse transcription was performed on about 0.45 to 1 ug of RNA. A single record per CDR3 protein comes from TCRdb applying MiXCR to the immunoSEQ multiplex PCR reads. Seen here are about 430,000 distinct CDR3 sequences, 85% observed once, and the top ten hold roughly 0.11%. The specimen sequenced was CD8+ T cells from PBMCs. These receptors all come from a human donor with multiple sclerosis.

This clonotype was seen once. V gene TRBV7-2 combines with J gene TRBJ2-3; 8 bases agree with TRBD1. The CDR3 length is 18 residues. J gave up 2 bases and V 1 base, and 11 bases lay outside the gene matches. The germline V gene has CDR1 SGHTA and CDR2 FQGNSA. CDR3 nucleotide sequence: TGTGCCAGCAGCTTAGTGCGAGCGTCAGGGGGCGTCACAGATACGCAGTATTTT. It specifies CASSLVRASGGVTDTQYF.

In the case of this clonotype: A read error may account for a junction end that differs from germline. The J gene is TRBJ2-3, the V gene TRBV7-7; D is uncertain. Germline V gives CDR1 SSHAT, CDR2 FNYEAQ (reference sequence). The CDR3 loop spans 15 amino acids. CDR3 loop: CASSLDFQSTDTQYF. The CDR3 DNA sequence: TGTGCTAGCAGCTTAGATTTCCAGTCAACAGATACGCAGTATTTT.

The chain carries TRBV12-5 and TRBJ1-4; 11 bases match TRBD1. This CDR3 has 16 residues. CDR1 is LGHNT and CDR2 is FRNRAP in the germline V gene. Trimming removed 0 bases from V and 8 bases from J; junction bases left unmatched: 5. The CDR3 DNA follows: TGTGCTAGTGGTTTGGTACGGGGACAGGGGGGAGAAAAACTGTTTTTT. Amino acids: CASGLVRGQGGEKLFF.

This clonotype was observed once. The chain employs TRBV28 and TRBJ2-5; 7 bases are a match to TRBD1. V gave up 6 bases and J gave up 10 bases; unmatched junction bases: 14. This CDR3 is 14 amino acids long. Germline-derived CDR1 and CDR2 are MDHEN and SYDVKM. The CDR3 sequence is CASSDRDADILQYF. As DNA, the CDR3 is TGTGCCAGCAGCGACAGGGACGCCGATATACTCCAGTACTTC.

The V gene is TRBV30, the J gene TRBJ1-1; possible D gene TRBD1, 5 bases. Germline assignment: CDR1 GTSNPN and CDR2 SVGIG (reference sequence). Trimming stripped 4 bases from V and 1 base from J, with 10 bases between. This CDR3 has 13 residues. CDR3 nucleotide sequence: TGTGCCTGGACTTCAGGGCAGAACACTGAAGCTTTCTTT. It translates to CAWTSGQNTEAFF.

This rearrangement joins TRBV6-5 to TRBJ2-5; TRBD1 might be the D (5 bases). CDR1 is MNHEY, CDR2 SVGAGI, per germline. The germline V and J ends were trimmed by 2 bases and 2 bases, with 24 bases remaining between them. This CDR3 spans 19 amino acids. The CDR3 sequence: CASSYGAYSPTDNQETQYF. CDR3 nucleotides: TGTGCCAGCAGTTACGGAGCTTATTCGCCGACAGATAATCAAGAGACCCAGTACTTC.

The V and J genes are TRBV28 and TRBJ2-2; TRBD1 is a possible D gene (7 bases). The germline V and J ends were trimmed by 7 bases and 1 base, with 19 bases remaining between them. The CDR3 consists of 17 residues. Germline lookup yields CDR1 MDHEN and CDR2 SYDVKM. This CDR3 is CASTSVRQGGNTGELFF. In nucleotides, the CDR3 is TGTGCCAGCACCTCGGTCCGGCAGGGGGGGAACACCGGGGAGCTGTTTTTT.

The genes are TRBV30 and TRBJ1-1, with a weak D call TRBD1 (5 bases). Trimming shortened V by 4 bases and J by 4 bases, and 16 bases separated the two germline ends. Germline CDR1 and CDR2: GTSNPN and SVGIG (reference sequence). The CDR3 totals 14 residues. In DNA, the CDR3 is TGTGCCTGGATCTTGTCCCCAGGGTCCACTGAAGCTTTCTTT. Residues: CAWILSPGSTEAFF.

The chain uses TRBV19 and TRBJ1-1; D is possibly TRBD1 (5 bases). The germline gives CDR1 LNHDA, CDR2 SQIVND (reference sequence). V dropped 1 base and J dropped 0 bases, with 9 bases sitting between them. The CDR3 totals 15 residues. The CDR3: CASSIAGRVNTEAFF. In DNA form, the CDR3 reads TGTGCCAGTAGTATAGCGGGCAGGGTGAACACTGAAGCTTTCTTT.

This clonotype was counted a few times. The V and J genes are TRBV25-1 and TRBJ1-2, with 7 bases that match TRBD1. V lost 6 bases to trimming and J lost 6 bases; unmatched junction nucleotides: 4. The CDR3 contains 12 residues. The V gene's germline CDR1 is MGHDK and CDR2 SYGVNS. CDR3 loop: CASSLTGDGYTF. The CDR3 coding sequence is TGTGCCAGCAGCTTAACAGGGGATGGCTACACCTTC.

J is TRBJ2-6 and V is TRBV7-9; D gene uncertain. The CDR3 runs 16 residues. V dropped 4 bases and J dropped 0 bases, with 10 bases sitting between them. Germline V gene lookup returns CDR1 SEHNR and CDR2 FQNEAQ (reference sequence). CDR3 DNA: TGTGCCAGCAGCTGGGTCCGGTTCTCTGGGGCCAACGTCCTGACTTTC. Its protein product is CASSWVRFSGANVLTF.

This clonotype occurred once. The genes are TRBV6-4 and TRBJ2-3, with 7 bases identical to TRBD2. Trimming at V came to 3 bases and at J to 5 bases, leaving 8 bases not matched to a gene. Germline V gene lookup returns CDR1 MRHNA and CDR2 SNTAGT. CDR3 length: 15 residues. DNA for the CDR3: TGTGCCAGCAGTGAGAGGGCGGGAGTAGGAGATACGCAGTATTTT. Its protein product is CASSERAGVGDTQYF.

This clonotype was seen a handful of times. The CDR3 DNA is TGTGCCAGCAGTGATCCCTCAGCCTCGAGCTCCTACGAGCAGTACTTC. Translated: CASSDPSASSSYEQYF. The V gene is TRBV6-1, the J gene TRBJ2-7; D is undetermined. CDR3 size: 16 residues. Germline CDR1 reads MNHNS; CDR2 reads SASEGT. Trimming cost V 3 bases and J 0 bases, with 15 bases left between them.

This rearrangement joins TRBV4-1 to TRBJ1-1; 9 positions agree with TRBD1. The CDR3 loop spans 17 amino acids. The ends lost 6 bases at V and 2 bases at J; junction bases unmatched: 13. Germline V gene data show CDR1 as MGHRA and CDR2 as YSYEKL. The chain's CDR3 is CASRRKPTGQGNTEAFF. CDR3 in DNA: TGCGCCAGCAGGCGTAAACCGACGGGACAGGGAAACACTGAAGCTTTCTTT.

The CDR3 nucleotides are TGTGCCAGCAGTTTATCGAGTGGCAGGCCCCAAGAGACCCAGTACTTC. Amino acids: CASSLSSGRPQETQYF. The chain links TRBV27 to TRBJ2-5; D remains unclear. V was shortened by 0 bases and J by 1 base, with 12 bases between the two germline ends. Germline values: CDR1 MNHEY, CDR2 SMNVEV (reference sequence). The CDR3 covers 16 residues.

The chain recombines TRBV3-1 with TRBJ2-7; no clear D. Per germline, CDR1 LGHDT and CDR2 YNNKEL (reference sequence). Trimming stripped 0 bases from V and 0 bases from J, with 9 bases between. The CDR3 is 15 residues long. This CDR3 reads CASSQDLGSSYEQYF. In DNA form, the CDR3 reads TGTGCCAGCAGCCAAGATCTGGGCAGCTCCTACGAGCAGTACTTC.

This clonotype was observed a handful of times. V and J are TRBV16 and TRBJ1-2; tentative D call: TRBD1 (5 bases). The CDR3 has 15 amino acids. Trimming removed 2 bases at V and 9 bases at J, with 19 bases between. Germline CDR1 and CDR2: KGHSY and FQNENV. The CDR3 region is CASSQGTGHQLSYTF. DNA for the CDR3: TGTGCCAGCAGCCAAGGAACAGGACACCAACTCAGCTACACCTTC.

The rearrangement joins TRBV20-1 to TRBJ2-5; 8 bases are shared with TRBD2. Germline loops: CDR1 DFQATT, CDR2 SNEGSKA (reference sequence). Trimming at V came to 6 bases and at J to 5 bases, leaving 14 bases not matched to a gene. CDR3 size: 15 residues. CDR3 sequence (DNA): TGCAGTGCCCCCCAGGAGGGACTAGTCCCTGAGACCCAGTACTTC. Its translation is CSAPQEGLVPETQYF.

This chain uses TRBV7-3 with TRBJ2-1; D perhaps matches TRBD1 (5 bases). The CDR3 covers 13 residues. The V end was cut by 5 bases, the J end by 6 bases, with 11 bases between. The germline gives CDR1 SGHTA, CDR2 FQGTGA. The DNA for the CDR3 is TGTGCCAGCAGCCCTCAGGGCGGCAATGAGCAGTTCTTC. As protein: CASSPQGGNEQFF.

This chain uses TRBV28 with TRBJ2-7, with D possibly matching TRBD2 (5 bases). The germline CDR1 and CDR2 sequences are MDHEN and SYDVKM. The CDR3 sequence is 15 residues long. Between the trimmed V and J ends, which lost 5 bases and 2 bases, there was a span of 16 bases. DNA of the CDR3: TGTGCCAGCAGTCCGTCGGAGGTAGGGACCTACGAGCAGTACTTC. Amino acid sequence: CASSPSEVGTYEQYF.

This clonotype has only a few counts. The chain is built from TRBV13 and TRBJ2-2, with a possible D match to TRBD2 (5 bases). This CDR3 has 17 amino acids. Looked up from germline, CDR1 is PRHDT and CDR2 is FYEKMQ (reference sequence). Trimming removed 5 bases at V and 0 bases at J, with 16 bases between. The CDR3 protein is CASSPKTGYSNTGELFF. For the CDR3, the DNA is TGTGCCAGCAGCCCCAAGACGGGGTACTCGAACACCGGGGAGCTGTTTTTT.

The rearrangement links TRBV30 to TRBJ2-7; tentative D call: TRBD2 (5 bases). The germline gives CDR1 GTSNPN, CDR2 SVGIG (reference sequence). This CDR3 comprises 15 residues. V was clipped by 1 base and J by 0 bases, with 13 bases between them. The CDR3 bases are TGTGCCTGGAGTGCCCCATCGGGGAGCTCCTACGAGCAGTACTTC. Encoded protein: CAWSAPSGSSYEQYF.

This chain connects TRBV11-2 to TRBJ2-7; maybe TRBD1 (5 bases). The CDR3 has 16 amino acids. Between the trimmed V and J ends, which lost 2 bases and 3 bases, there was a span of 17 bases. Germline CDR1 reads SGHAT; CDR2 reads FQNNGV. In nucleotides, the CDR3 is TGTGCCAGCAGCTTATTGACAGCTCCTAGGGGCTACGAGCAGTACTTC. It codes for CASSLLTAPRGYEQYF.

The rearrangement links TRBV27 to TRBJ2-7, with 12 nucleotides matching TRBD2. Unmatched junction bases numbered 5, after V lost 2 bases and J lost 3 bases. Germline V CDR1 and CDR2: MNHEY, SMNVEV (reference sequence). The CDR3 spans 16 residues. CDR3 sequence: CASSLRGTSGFYEQYF. The CDR3 nucleotides read TGTGCCAGCAGTTTACGGGGGACTAGCGGGTTCTACGAGCAGTACTTC.